These 12 T cell receptor beta chains originate from one sample sequenced in a study of identical twins. In TCRdb, the 5' RACE reads were re-called with MiXCR into one record per CDR3 protein. The sample consists of some 1,600,000 distinct CDR3 sequences, about 31% of them appearing once. The sequenced sample consisted of cord blood. The source of these receptors is a newborn girl in good health.

The rearrangement links TRBV5-1 to TRBJ2-1; 8 bases line up with TRBD1. CDR1 is SGHRS and CDR2 is YFSETQ in the germline V gene. The trim removed 2 bases at V and 8 bases at J, leaving 6 bases unmatched. CDR3 length: 14 residues. CDR3 region: CASSLWTGWDEQFF. CDR3 coding DNA: TGCGCCAGCAGCTTATGGACAGGGTGGGATGAGCAGTTCTTC.

The genes are TRBV10-3 and TRBJ2-1; 8 bases map to TRBD2. The CDR3 contains 14 residues. The junction had 8 bases not matched to a gene; V was cut back by 5 bases and J by 8 bases. The germline CDR1 and CDR2 sequences are ENHRY and SYGVKD. Here the CDR3 reads CAISSGSKVYEQFF. CDR3 coding DNA: TGTGCCATCAGTAGCGGGAGCAAGGTCTATGAGCAGTTCTTC.

In DNA, the CDR3 is TGTGCCAGCAGTAAGCCTAGCGGGGGCCCGCAGTATTTT. Its translation: CASSKPSGGPQYF. This chain joins TRBV12-3 or TRBV12-4 and TRBJ2-3; 10 bases map to TRBD2. This CDR3 region has 13 residues. The junction had 6 bases not matched to a gene; V was cut back by 5 bases and J by 10 bases.

Comment on this clonotype: Because the CDR3 is missing its conserved closing phenylalanine or tryptophan, this is likely a read error. Because the CDR3's place on the DNA is in doubt, the DNA is left out and the CDR3 is given as listed by TCRdb. The gene calls are TRBV10-3 and TRBJ2-4; the table assigns TRBD1, which was not confirmed against the DNA. Germline CDR1 ENHRY, CDR2 SYGVKD. The CDR3 spans 12 residues, counting both ends. The CDR3 loop is CAISGQGASSTS.

There are a few counts of this clonotype. This chain uses TRBV28 with TRBJ2-5; 8 bases line up with TRBD2. The V segment lost 3 bases and the J segment 4 bases; nucleotides outside the gene matches: 7. This CDR3 has 15 residues. Germline V gene sequence: CDR1 MDHEN, CDR2 SYDVKM. The CDR3 here is CASSFQGLVGETQYF. The CDR3 bases are TGTGCCAGCAGTTTCCAGGGACTAGTAGGAGAGACCCAGTACTTC.

This clonotype was recorded many times. This sequence joins TRBV7-9 and TRBJ2-1; 10 bases are shared with TRBD2. Germline CDR1 and CDR2: SEHNR and FQNEAQ (reference sequence). V lost 1 base, J lost 7 bases, and 7 bases stayed unmatched. The CDR3 spans 16 residues. Here the CDR3 reads CASSLEASGSRNEQFF. The CDR3 DNA reads TGTGCCAGCAGCTTAGAAGCTAGCGGGAGTAGGAATGAGCAGTTCTTC.

The chain employs TRBV7-2 and TRBJ2-2; D is unclear. The germline gives CDR1 SGHTA, CDR2 FQGNSA. V was trimmed by 1 base and J by 6 bases, leaving 15 bases between them. The CDR3 contains 16 residues. The CDR3 DNA sequence: TGTGCCAGCAGCTTAGTAGAGGCCAGTGGGTCCGGGGAGCTGTTTTTT. Encoded protein: CASSLVEASGSGELFF.

This clonotype has a handful of counts. V and J are TRBV2 and TRBJ2-3; the D gene is possibly TRBD2 (5 bases). The CDR3 is made up of 13 amino acids. The V and J ends lost 6 bases and 1 base respectively, with 8 bases between them. The germline V gene encodes CDR1 SNHLY and CDR2 FYNNEI. CDR3 nucleotide sequence: TGTGCCAGCAGAGACGGGGGCACAGATACGCAGTATTTT. It encodes CASRDGGTDTQYF. The variable domain in full, with the rest retrieved from reference TRBV2 and TRBJ2-3, is EPEVTQTPSHQVTQMGQEVILRCVPISNHLYFYWYRQILGQKVEFLVSFYNNEISEKSEIFDDQFSVERPDGSNFTLKIRSTKLEDSAMYFCASRDGGTDTQYFGPGTRLTVL.

This sequence joins TRBV20-1 and TRBJ2-5; perhaps TRBD2 as D (6 bases). Germline V gives CDR1 DFQATT, CDR2 SNEGSKA (reference sequence). This CDR3 has 13 amino acids. V lost 1 base and J 5 bases, leaving 11 bases between the germline ends. The CDR3 protein is CSARATRLETQYF. CDR3 nucleotide sequence: TGCAGTGCTAGAGCGACTAGATTGGAGACCCAGTACTTC.

V gene TRBV2 combines with J gene TRBJ1-6, with a tentative D call TRBD1 (5 bases). Germline V CDR1 and CDR2: SNHLY, FYNNEI. V lost 6 bases to trimming and J lost 8 bases, with 17 bases between them. The CDR3 runs to 15 residues. CDR3 loop: CASSAGRGVDSPLHF. CDR3 nucleotide sequence: TGTGCCAGCAGCGCCGGGAGGGGAGTGGATTCACCCCTCCACTTT.

This clonotype was seen more than once but under ten times. A junction end diverges from the germline sequence, so it may reflect a read error. The V gene is TRBV15, the J gene TRBJ2-1, with a possible D match to TRBD2 (5 bases). The V gene's germline CDR1 is LNHNV and CDR2 YYDKDF (reference sequence). CDR3 length: 13 amino acids. CDR3 coding DNA: TGTGCCACCCGTCGGACTCTCTACGATGAGCAGTTCTTC. Translation gives CATRRTLYDEQFF. Full variable domain (remainder filled in from reference TRBV15 and TRBJ2-1): DAMVIQNPRYQVTQFGKPVTLSCSQTLNHNVMYWYQQKSSQAPKLLFHYYDKDFNNEADTPDNFQSRRPNTSFCFLDIRSPGLGDTAMYLCATRRTLYDEQFFGPGTRLTVL.

This clonotype was recorded a few times. This chain uses TRBV4-2 with TRBJ1-2; the D is unclear. The V and J ends lost 0 bases and 13 bases respectively, with 15 bases between them. From germline, CDR1 is LGHNA and CDR2 YNFKEQ. The CDR3 loop spans 13 amino acids. CDR3 DNA: TGTGCCAGCAGCCAAGATCGGGTTTGGCGTCCCACCTTC. Translated: CASSQDRVWRPTF.